The following is a TCR beta chain sequence with its context. Its antigen remains unidentified. The data belong to a study of cytomegalovirus exposure and HLA in healthy donors. Study findings and constraints: Later analysis placed DRB1 highest and HLA-C lowest in TCR association rates, which differed by HLA locus. Researchers counted roughly 150 TCR beta chains as cytomegalovirus-associated. Most TCR sequences were uncommon, yet certain public TCRs appeared in many donors.

The donors, nominally healthy at sampling, likely had unrecorded immune exposures. PCR amplification relied on 60 Vbeta primers (plus 13 Jbeta primers). Sequenced by immunoSEQ multiplex PCR; TCRdb stores in-frame clones only, minus some. The table lists under 130,000 clones, around 66% of them singletons. The sequencing input was PBMCs. The source is a woman aged 50 to 60 in good health and CMV-seronegative.

The CDR3 sequence is CASSFKLTSGGPAEQFF. CDR3 coding DNA: TGTGCCAGCAGCTTCAAATTGACTAGCGGGGGCCCGGCTGAGCAGTTCTTC. V and J are TRBV7-8 and TRBJ2-1, with TRBD2 identical over 12 bases. V trimming: 3 bases; J trimming: 9 bases; junction bases outside the gene matches: 12. This CDR3 contains 17 residues. Germline V CDR1 and CDR2: SGHVS, FQNEAQ.